The present entry profiles one TCR beta chain with its context. Its recognized antigen is unknown. Base quality data are lacking; no much larger clone is found one base away. Receptors were amplified or captured by 5' RACE. This sample was sequenced with an Illumina HiSeq 2500. The second PCR ran for roughly 7 to 12 cycles and used a J-beta primer mix along with a sample-barcoded 5' primer. A template-switch 5' adaptor carrying 12 random nucleotides introduced a unique molecular identifier onto each TCR beta cDNA molecule. At least 2.5 million CDR3-containing paired-end reads were obtained from each sample. First-strand cDNA was synthesized from all RNA with the Mint cDNA synthesis kit, primed by a TRBC-specific oligonucleotide. Following uracil-DNA glycosylase treatment, all cDNA underwent a first 18-cycle PCR with the universal primers M1SS and BC2_uni_R. In the source study's methods: Each sample was normalized by randomly selecting 1 million high-quality reads, each carrying a distinct molecular identifier. Instead of being binned into consensus sequences, reads with shared molecular identifiers were discarded. CDR3 identification, clonotype clustering and error correction used MiTCR with a Q25 quality threshold and the strictest error-elimination algorithm. A nonparametric unseen species model with Euler transformation was used to estimate a lower bound on total TCR beta diversity. TCRdb cleaned the public reads at Q25 with fastp, built clones with MiXCR and kept in-frame beta chains. One record per CDR3 amino acid sequence lists the most common genes and DNA. The V and J calls were not made by the authors but by TCRdb's processing. For this sample there are around 800,000 distinct CDR3 sequences; 62% appear just once. The ten largest account for 25% to 35% of the sample.

Donors were approximately 42 systemically healthy Caucasian individuals from Russia aged roughly 6 to 90 years. Each donor gave ten milliliters of peripheral blood, drawn into EDTA-treated Vacutainer tubes. Ficoll-Paque density-gradient centrifugation was used to isolate PBMCs, with at least 7 million per sample. Trizol reagent was used to extract total RNA from the PBMCs, yielding at least 6 micrograms per sample. Naive CD45RAhigh/CD27high T cell percentages were measured by flow cytometry on a PBMC aliquot from every donor. These data belong to a study of blood T cells in healthy people across ages (dated by TCRdb to between 2015 and 2016). A note on the overall study: In model experiments, template switching captured about one uniquely barcoded TCR beta cDNA molecule for every two T cells. The study measured age-related changes in TCR beta repertoire diversity using deep sequencing normalized with unique cDNA molecular identifiers. Donors were grouped into four age groups: young (average approximately 16 years), middle-aged (around 39), aged (approximately 67) and long-lived (around 80). To avoid experimental bias, donors of different ages were spread randomly across the sequencing lanes. Using the same blood draw, the study looked at two additional independent replicas of 1 million unique cDNA reads for two donors, one aged 18 to 30 and the other aged 80 or older. Points the paper makes about the study in general: Estimates of total diversity based on one million sequenced T cells were regarded as lower bounds and as underestimates. Donor CMV infection status was unknown, potentially confounding age-related changes in expanded clonotypes. Compared with the aged group, the long-lived group had more naive CD4+ T cells, fewer expanded clones and increased TCR diversity, a pattern suggesting age selection. The percentage of naive T cells measured by flow cytometry correlated strongly with observed TCR beta diversity. Since profiling was done on bulk unsorted PBMCs, naive and antigen-experienced compartments could not be conclusively compared. Observed TCR beta diversity per million T cells fell roughly linearly with age, and a significant reduction was already apparent by age around 40.

The sequence was obtained from a man aged 30 to 45 in good health. Material for sequencing was blood.

This receptor carries the CDR3 CASSFFRGNEQYF. The nucleotide sequence reads TGTGCCAGCAGTTTCTTCCGAGGAAACGAGCAGTACTTC. The chain uses TRBV12-3 or TRBV12-4 and TRBJ2-4; the D gene lacks a confident call. The J call is in doubt because the DNA end fits TRBJ2-7 better. Its CDR3 holds 13 amino acids, cysteine through phenylalanine. Just CDR3 DNA is preserved here, 39 bases in frame from base 1.